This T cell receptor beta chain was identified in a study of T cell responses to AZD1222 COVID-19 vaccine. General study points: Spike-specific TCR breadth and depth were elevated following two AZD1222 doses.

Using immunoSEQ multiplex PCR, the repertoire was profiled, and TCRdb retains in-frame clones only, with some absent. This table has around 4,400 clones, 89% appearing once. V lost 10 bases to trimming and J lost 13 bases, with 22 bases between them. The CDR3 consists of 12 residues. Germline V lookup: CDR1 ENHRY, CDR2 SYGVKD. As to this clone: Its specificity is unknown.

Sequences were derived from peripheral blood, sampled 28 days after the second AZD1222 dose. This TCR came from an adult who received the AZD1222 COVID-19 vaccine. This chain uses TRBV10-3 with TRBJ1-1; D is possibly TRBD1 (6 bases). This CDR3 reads CATGPDSRSFFF. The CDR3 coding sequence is TGTGCCACCGGCCCGGACAGCCGGTCGTTTTTCTTT.